This T cell receptor (beta chain) derives from a study of T cells in Graves' hyperthyroidism and ophthalmopathy (dated by TCRdb to between 2018 and 2021). Describing the broader study: Peripheral blood was collected at initial diagnosis, before any treatment. The 100 discovery patients were divided at random into training and test sets in a 7:3 ratio. Whether ophthalmopathy could be predicted prospectively was tested in an independent validation cohort made up of under 20 hyperthyroidism patients plus 17 patients who later progressed to ophthalmopathy. After sampling, hyperthyroidism patients received methimazole starting at 30 mg daily, and ophthalmopathy patients received high-dose intravenous methylprednisolone. The study also compared thyroid tissue and blood T-cell repertoires from more than 5 Graves' hyperthyroidism patients. According to the paper, TCR Vbeta CDR3 sequencing was carried out on over 130 peripheral blood samples, which came from about 45 ophthalmopathy, fewer than 80 hyperthyroidism and about 17 progressor patients. To identify TCR V-J signatures that set the groups apart, the researchers used a discovery cohort of 90 to 100 patients, made up of around 40 with Graves' ophthalmopathy and some 55 with stable Graves' hyperthyroidism. Overall study outcomes, separate from this receptor: In validation, the model predicted progression to ophthalmopathy with 60% to 71% sensitivity and 72.22% specificity, a median of 6.5 months before onset. Sample size was not statistically predetermined, and investigators were not blinded to group allocation. In cross-validation, a model built on a 13 V-J signature told ophthalmopathy apart from stable hyperthyroidism with less than 90% sensitivity and around 83% specificity, and in testing the same model reached 80%/75%. Blood samples also contained most of the expanded thyroid clonotypes (frequency above 0.001), which suggests that blood repertoires may reflect thyroid immune responses.

The TCR beta CDR3 regions were amplified from RNA transcripts. The TCR CDR3 was subjected to a first round of RT-PCR using the HTBI primer set and the Qiagen OneStep RT-PCR kit. Libraries were constructed in a second round of multiplex PCR, after which size selection and purification were performed. Paired-end sequencing of the libraries was performed with 100 bp reads on an Illumina HiSeq2000. The study's processing was this. SOAPnuke was used to process the raw data, with reads discarded if the reads contained adapters or uncalled bases, had a mean Phred below 15, or lacked an exact constant-primer or identifier match. COPE v1.2.5 was used to merge the high-quality paired reads, and each unique nucleotide sequence was defined as a clonotype. MiTCR v1.1 was used to align clonotypes to the IMGT TRBV, TRBD and TRBJ reference segments. The analysis included only V-J combinations with a frequency above 0.0001, which together covered approximately 99% of the repertoires. The TCS score was defined as F50 (clonal expansion) divided by E x V (chaos), with BLOSUM62-based TCRdist calculated between CDR3 peptides within each V-J. Welch's t-statistics and random forest reduced around 550 V-J features to about 12, which were used in a naive Bayes classifier (R e1071). In-frame beta chains were kept once TCRdb had trimmed the public reads at Q25 with fastp and called clones with MiXCR. A single entry per CDR3 protein holds the most common genes and DNA from its merged rows. These V and J calls are TCRdb output, not the study's own analysis. The sample data list about 530,000 distinct CDR3 sequences, and roughly 18% of these were observed just once. The ten largest clones capture about 16% of the sample.

V is pared back by 10 bases and J by 1 base, with 8 bases lying between the germline termini. The CDR1 and CDR2 encoded by the germline V gene are SNHLY and FYNNEI. The CDR3 numbers 13 residues from cysteine through phenylalanine. Just the 39-base CDR3 DNA is kept, in frame starting at base 1. This clonotype has more than one count but fewer than ten. What this receptor recognizes is not known. Base-call qualities are not available, and no considerably larger clone is one nucleotide away. Ophthalmopathy patients had moderately to severely active disease, Clinical Activity Score of at least 3, NOSPECS grade of at least 4, and duration under 3 months. Exclusion was applied to patients with uncontrolled infections, other autoimmune diseases, pregnancy or lactation. Diagnoses were based on clinical symptoms, serum thyroxine and TRAb, thyroid ultrasound and orbital computed tomography. PBMCs were isolated from approximately 10 ml of fresh peripheral blood by Ficoll-Paque density gradient centrifugation. Total RNA was extracted with Trizol reagent, and quality was checked on an Agilent 2100 Bioanalyzer.

The V and J segments used are TRBV2 and TRBJ2-6; the D gene cannot be resolved reliably. The clonotype comes from a young woman with Graves' ophthalmopathy. Sequences were obtained from blood. CDR3 protein: CANGQSGANVLTF. In nucleotide form, the sequence is TGTGCCAATGGCCAATCTGGGGCCAACGTCCTGACTTTC.